This T cell receptor (beta chain) originates from a study of regulatory T cells in long-lasting Graves disease. Study at large: Over-5-year antithyroid drug use with positive TSH receptor antibodies defined persistent Graves' disease in the study.

Specified time point: persistent/refractory GD, antithyroid drugs over 5 years with positive TRAb. Generation of the TCR library employed RNA extracted from PBMCs. Patients came from an endocrinology department in Xi'an, China. This clonotype was seen many times. The authors built TCR beta libraries using iRepertoire HTBI primers and Arm-PCR of CDR3 regions. Using its own MiXCR run on the multiplex PCR reads, TCRdb lists one record per CDR3 protein. This sample has roughly 500,000 distinct CDR3 sequences; about 20% occur once, and the top ten carry over 7.5%. Per the germline V gene, CDR1 is LNHDA and CDR2 is SQIVND (reference sequence). The length of the CDR3 is 13 residues. V lost 10 bases, J lost 1 base, and 13 bases lay in between.

This sequence originates from a female donor with Graves disease. The sample in question was peripheral blood mononuclear cells (PBMCs), obtained when the disease was refractory, from a patient treated with antithyroid drugs. The rearrangement links TRBV19 to TRBJ1-2; no reliable D call. The CDR3 loop is CATFSQSNYGYTF. CDR3 nucleotide sequence: TGTGCCACCTTCTCACAGAGTAACTATGGCTACACCTTC.